The clone carrying this TCR beta chain was observed a few times. What it binds is not known. This CDR3 has 16 residues. Between the trimmed V and J ends, which lost 3 bases and 5 bases, there was a span of 17 bases. The data are from a study of identical twins. The study's findings and limits: Zero-insertion results could be subject to partial confounding by invariant MAIT and iNKT cells.

A universal primer binding site was introduced by template switching. The final cDNA contained unique molecular identifiers. One entry per CDR3 protein, called by TCRdb with MiXCR from the 5' RACE reads. Of some 710,000 distinct CDR3 sequences in the sample, roughly 6.2% were seen once. This sequence originates from a man between 18 and 35 years old in good health. The chain links TRBV12-3 or TRBV12-4 to TRBJ2-1; possible D gene TRBD1, 6 bases. The sequencing input was naive T cells sorted from blood. The chain's CDR3 is CASSFDPGTRNNEQFF. The CDR3 DNA follows: TGTGCCAGCAGTTTTGACCCCGGGACACGGAACAATGAGCAGTTCTTC.